This is a list of T cell receptor beta chains from one sample in a study of blood T cells in healthy people across ages. TCRdb reprocessed the 5' RACE reads via MiXCR and lists one record per CDR3 protein. The sample has 1.5 million to 2 million distinct CDR3 sequences; approximately 30% are singletons. Sequenced material: blood. The receptor source for this set is a woman aged 25 to 39 in good health. The conserved cysteine and the conserved F or W are not part of the CDR3 here.

V gene	J gene	CDR3 protein
TRBV10-3	TRBJ2-2	AISASVELNTGELF
TRBV6-5	TRBJ1-2	ASSYGDREGGYT
TRBV11-3	TRBJ2-5	ASSWSGLQETQY
TRBV20-1	TRBJ2-5	SARGGGGETQY
TRBV29-1	TRBJ1-2	SGGEGTEVYGYT
TRBV27	TRBJ2-7	ASSSPGQKRSYEQY
TRBV29-1	TRBJ2-3	SVADTGANTQY
TRBV7-8	TRBJ1-2	ASTPDGNYGYT
TRBV5-5	TRBJ2-5	ASSPLQVGETQY
TRBV20-1	TRBJ2-5	SAIAWGQETQD
TRBV7-9	TRBJ1-1	ASSSDRDGTEAF
TRBV20-1	TRBJ2-7	SAGDRTEQY
TRBV5-1	TRBJ1-2	ASRLSGNYGYT
TRBV28	TRBJ2-5	ASSLRAGGTETQY
TRBV10-3	TRBJ2-7	AISPRGLHNEQY
TRBV12-3/TRBV12-4	TRBJ1-2	ASRETWVDGYT
TRBV5-1	TRBJ2-6	ASDPGGASGANVLT
TRBV2	TRBJ2-7	ASNKGTAVYEQY
TRBV20-1	TRBJ2-7	SASSPSGFSYEQY
TRBV7-6	TRBJ2-5	ASSLDKLYQETQY
TRBV12-3/TRBV12-4	TRBJ2-7	ASSLILIAEQY
TRBV20-1	TRBJ2-7	SASSGDRTFYEQY
TRBV5-1	TRBJ2-1	ASSSGLAGGLETQF
TRBV6-1	TRBJ2-4	ASMGTSDGNIQY
TRBV5-1	TRBJ2-7	ASSPPRTGEQY
TRBV6-2/TRBV6-3	TRBJ1-5	ASSYSGRRSGPQH
TRBV28	TRBJ1-1	ASRSTGAGNTEAF
TRBV20-1	TRBJ2-7	SARERRGTYEQY
TRBV20-1	TRBJ2-7	SARTRGGTYEQY
TRBV9	TRBJ1-1	ASSVRGQENTEAF
TRBV9	TRBJ2-7	ASSVASGGSYEQY
TRBV29-1	TRBJ1-1	SVEETTRMNTEAF
TRBV6-8	TRBJ1-2	ASSYPHRTTVGYT
TRBV4-2	TRBJ2-3	ASSQSLATSTDTRY
TRBV6-6	TRBJ2-1	ASRLGTGGYNEQF
TRBV24-1	TRBJ2-1	ATSGHRDRRGNEQF
TRBV18	.	ASSPLPLGGEQY
TRBV20-1	TRBJ1-6	SARDPRPDSPLH
TRBV18	TRBJ1-2	ASSLLDDGYT
TRBV7-2	.	ASSVMSQGAGEQY
TRBV6-6	TRBJ1-6	ASSYSGVGVSPLH
TRBV6-1	TRBJ2-4	ASSLTGAKNIQY
TRBV20-1	.	SAITSGRARETQY
TRBV7-7	TRBJ1-1	ASSLAGGGRNTEAF
TRBV27	TRBJ2-7	ASSDERRPDSYEQY
TRBV2	TRBJ2-1	ASTPRDEQF
TRBV7-9	TRBJ2-7	ASSPSGEAYEQY
TRBV7-9	TRBJ2-6	ASSSLFLGQKGTGANVLT
TRBV7-9	TRBJ2-1	ASSHNGEEQDEQF
TRBV20-1	.	SARPDRDYEQY
TRBV6-2/TRBV6-3	TRBJ1-2	ASSFKDSYGYT
TRBV10-3	.	AISESKEGTQY
TRBV28	TRBJ2-7	ASSPTLLAEGDEQY
TRBV5-6	TRBJ1-4	ASSLVKAGGEKLF
TRBV12-3/TRBV12-4	TRBJ2-5	ASSFSGQGLFSTY
TRBV13	TRBJ1-5	ASSLTDHQPQH
TRBV18	TRBJ2-1	ASSPATGAVTSRETQF
TRBV3-1	TRBJ1-1	ASSQQTGGFTNTEAF
TRBV6-6	TRBJ1-3	ASSYEGSGNTIY
TRBV7-2	.	ASSFLPRAHEQY